The clone carrying this T cell receptor beta chain was seen repeatedly, ten times or more. No antigen is known for it. The sample comes from a study of molecular identifiers for immune sequencing clone quantification. Study-wide results and caveats: Highly expanded clone sizes could be underestimated by identical TCR molecules sharing a barcode. Under 1% of molecules in naive cells, but over 97% of effector molecules, belonged to clones above 20 RNA copies.

TCRdb re-called the PCR reads with MiXCR, one entry per CDR3 protein. The sample has some 650,000 distinct CDR3 sequences; about 20% are singletons. Germline CDR1 and CDR2: MNHEY and SVGEGT. The CDR3 is made up of 15 amino acids. V was cut by 2 bases and J by 4 bases, with 13 bases left in between. This TCR derives from a human donor in good health. Some libraries in this study had Jurkat cell RNA spiked in. Sequencing input: naive CD8+ T cells from blood, with Jurkat cell RNA spiked in. The subset is: FACS-sorted CD8+CD4-CCR7+CD45RA+ naive T cells. V and J are TRBV6-2 or TRBV6-3 and TRBJ2-3; D may be TRBD2 (5 bases). The CDR3 sequence: CASSYLLKRADTQYF. The CDR3 bases are TGTGCCAGCAGTTACCTGTTAAAGAGGGCAGATACGCAGTATTTT.